This TCR beta chain was recorded in a study of blood T cell repertoires in COVID-19. Study in general: The analysed material was cDNA or gDNA that came from T cells, B-cell-depleted T cells, or PBMCs.

Germline trimming cut 4 bases from V and 4 bases from J; bases unmatched to any gene: 3. Looked up from germline, CDR1 is MNHEY and CDR2 is SMNVEV (reference sequence). The CDR3 runs 13 residues. Assay used: immunoSEQ multiplex PCR; TCRdb lists only in-frame clones, some missing. Of 250,000 to 350,000 clones listed, roughly 90% are singletons. The sequence was obtained from a man aged 55 to 70 who had recovered from COVID-19. The rearrangement links TRBV27 to TRBJ1-2; 7 bases line up with TRBD1. Material for sequencing was PBMCs or T cells enriched from blood (not recorded which). DNA for the CDR3: TGTGCCAGCAGTTACTCAGGGGGCTATGGCTACACCTTC. It codes for CASSYSGGYGYTF.